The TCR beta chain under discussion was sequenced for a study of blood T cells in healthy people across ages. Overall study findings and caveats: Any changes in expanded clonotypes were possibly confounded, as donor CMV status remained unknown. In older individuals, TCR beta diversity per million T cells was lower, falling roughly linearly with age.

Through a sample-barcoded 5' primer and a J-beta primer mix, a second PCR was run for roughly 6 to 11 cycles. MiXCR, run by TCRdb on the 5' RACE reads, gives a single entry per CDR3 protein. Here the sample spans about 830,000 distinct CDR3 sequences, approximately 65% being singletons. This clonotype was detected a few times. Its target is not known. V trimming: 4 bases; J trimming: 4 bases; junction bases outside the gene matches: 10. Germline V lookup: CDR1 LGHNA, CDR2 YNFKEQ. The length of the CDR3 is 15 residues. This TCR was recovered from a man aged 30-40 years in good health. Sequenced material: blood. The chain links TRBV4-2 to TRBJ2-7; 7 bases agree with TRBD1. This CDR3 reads CASSLRGGQLYEQYF. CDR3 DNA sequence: TGTGCCAGCAGCCTTCGAGGGGGCCAATTGTACGAGCAGTACTTC.